The T cell receptor (beta chain) described here comes from a study of blood T cell repertoires in COVID-19. V gave up 2 bases and J gave up 3 bases, with 5 bases separating them. This CDR3 contains 12 residues. Germline V lookup: CDR1 SGHTA, CDR2 FQGNSA. This clone is termed medium-sized. TCRdb keeps only in-frame clones here, not all; method: immunoSEQ multiplex PCR. This repertoire shows 80,000 to 100,000 clones, roughly 80% found once; its top ten account for 4.4%. The TCR was taken from a man in his sixties with acute or convalescent COVID-19. The chain links TRBV7-2 to TRBJ2-7; D is ambiguous. The sequenced sample was peripheral blood. The CDR3 DNA is TGTGCCAGCAGCTTAACTGGCTACGAGCAGTACTTC. Protein product: CASSLTGYEQYF.